This T cell receptor beta chain came from a study of T cells in Graves' hyperthyroidism and ophthalmopathy. Study-level findings and limits: Patients with ophthalmopathy were separated from those with stable hyperthyroidism by a 13 V-J model.

A word on this clonotype: What it binds is unknown.

Amplification yielded TCR beta CDR3 regions, with RNA transcripts as the source. Primed by the HTBI set, a first-round RT-PCR was run on the TCR CDR3. TCRdb reprocessed the multiplex PCR reads via MiXCR and lists one record per CDR3 protein. The sample shows some 600,000 distinct CDR3 sequences, approximately 15% of them seen only once. The CDR3 contains 16 residues. The ends lost 6 bases at V and 3 bases at J; junction bases unmatched: 10. Those patients with uncontrolled infection, other autoimmune disease, pregnancy or lactation were excluded. This receptor was taken from a woman aged 25 to 39 with Graves' hyperthyroidism that later progressed to Graves' ophthalmopathy. The sequencing input was blood. The chain has TRBV12-3 or TRBV12-4 and TRBJ1-5, with 8 bases lining up with TRBD1. In DNA, the CDR3 is TGTGCCAGCAGATCCGGGGGACAGGTTCCCAATCAGCCCCAGCATTTT. Its protein is CASRSGGQVPNQPQHF.